These 14 T cell receptor beta chains were all obtained from the same sample, sequenced in a study of T cells in tumors after PD-1 blockade. Assay: immunoSEQ multiplex PCR; the TCRdb copy retains only in-frame clones and omits some. The profile covers tens of thousands of clones, with 74% appearing a single time and about 4.5% taken by the ten largest. The sample consisted of PBMCs, taken after anti-PD-1 treatment. The receptor source for this set is a human donor with basal cell carcinoma.

The chain employs TRBV5-4 and TRBJ2-7, with D possibly TRBD2 on 6 matching bases. Trimming removed 4 bases from V and 2 bases from J, with 13 bases in between. The CDR3 runs 14 residues. Germline V gives CDR1 SGHNT, CDR2 YYREEE (reference sequence). The CDR3 DNA sequence: TGTGCCAGCAGCCACGGGACTCCAGCCTACGAGCAGTACTTC. Translating it yields CASSHGTPAYEQYF.

V gene TRBV19 combines with J gene TRBJ2-2; D gene ambiguous. This CDR3 is built from 12 residues. V shed 3 bases and J shed 3 bases, with 2 bases lying between them. Germline V gene data show CDR1 as LNHDA and CDR2 as SQIVND (reference sequence). CDR3: CASSIYTGELFF. CDR3 DNA sequence: TGTGCCAGTAGTATTTACACCGGGGAGCTGTTTTTT.

J is TRBJ2-5 and V is TRBV5-4; a weak D match, TRBD1 (8 bases). Trimming cost V 5 bases and J 4 bases, with 21 bases left between them. The CDR3 is 16 amino acids. Germline assignment: CDR1 SGHNT and CDR2 YYREEE (reference sequence). The CDR3 sequence is CASRDHGQGGGETQYF. CDR3 sequence (DNA): TGTGCCAGCAGAGACCATGGACAGGGCGGGGGAGAGACCCAGTACTTC.

The rearrangement links TRBV6-6 to TRBJ1-3, with 8 bases that match TRBD1. Germline-derived CDR1 and CDR2 are MNHNY and SVGAGI (reference sequence). The CDR3 runs to 15 residues. The J segment lost 3 bases and the V segment lost 7 bases, leaving 8 bases of the junction unmatched. The CDR3 protein is CASIPSQGVGNTIYF. DNA of the CDR3: TGTGCCAGCATTCCCTCACAGGGGGTTGGAAACACCATATATTTT.

The chain is built from TRBV12-5 and TRBJ1-5; weak D call: TRBD1 (6 bases). Germline CDR1 is LGHNT and CDR2 is FRNRAP. Trimming left V 4 bases short and J 6 bases short, with 10 bases between. This CDR3 is built from 13 residues. The CDR3 reads CASGSGVGQPQHF. The CDR3 bases are TGTGCTAGTGGTTCAGGGGTCGGTCAGCCCCAGCATTTT.

As concerns this clone: Germline is not matched at one junction end, which may reflect a read error. This rearrangement joins TRBV29-1 to TRBJ1-2; D gene unclear. The CDR3 runs 13 residues. Germline-derived CDR1 and CDR2 are SQVTM and ANQGSEA. CDR3 region: CSGNVPDRVDASF. In DNA, the CDR3 is TGCAGCGGTAACGTCCCGGACCGAGTGGATGCTTCCTTC. The complete variable domain, with remaining parts taken from reference TRBV29-1 and TRBJ1-2, reads SAVISQKPSRDICQRGTSLTIQCQVDSQVTMMFWYRQQPGQSLTLIATANQGSEATYESGFVIDKFPISRPNLTFSTLTVSNMSPEDSSIYLCSGNVPDRVDASFGSGTRLTVV.

This clone was counted between two and nine times. The J gene is TRBJ1-4, the V gene TRBV5-6; 7 nucleotides match TRBD1. The CDR3 contains 16 residues. Trimming removed 4 bases from V and 2 bases from J; junction bases left unmatched: 8. The germline CDR1 and CDR2 sequences are SGHDT and YYEEEE. CDR3 sequence (DNA): TGTGCCAGCAGCCAATACGGGACAGCCACTAATGAAAAACTGTTTTTT. As protein: CASSQYGTATNEKLFF.

The chain employs TRBV5-4 and TRBJ1-2; D perhaps matches TRBD1 (5 bases). Germline V lookup: CDR1 SGHNT, CDR2 YYREEE (reference sequence). The length of the CDR3 is 13 residues. V was trimmed by 6 bases and J by 3 bases, leaving 12 bases between them. The CDR3 sequence is CASTPGGDYGYTF. The CDR3 DNA reads TGTGCCAGCACCCCCGGGGGGGACTATGGCTACACCTTC.

The CDR3 is CASSRTGTGNEKLFF. In nucleotides, the CDR3 is TGCGCCAGCAGCCGTACCGGGACAGGGAATGAAAAACTGTTTTTT. This rearrangement joins TRBV4-1 to TRBJ1-4, with 9 bases matching TRBD1. Germline V gene sequence: CDR1 MGHRA, CDR2 YSYEKL. V gave up 4 bases and J gave up 5 bases; unmatched junction bases: 5. The CDR3 covers 15 residues.

The genes are TRBV21-1 and TRBJ2-4; the table assigns TRBD1, which was not confirmed against the DNA. TRBV21-1 is flagged as a pseudogene. The CDR3 loop spans 14 amino acids. Here the CDR3 reads CASSTRTELRVQYF. The CDR3 DNA is TGTGCCAGCAGCACCAGGACAGAATTAAGGGTTCAGTACTTC.

V usage is TRBV5-4 and J usage is TRBJ1-6, with TRBD1 identical over 8 bases. The CDR3 spans 15 residues. Germline V gives CDR1 SGHNT, CDR2 YYREEE (reference sequence). Trimming cost V 4 bases and J 7 bases; bases outside gene matches: 7. CDR3 nucleotides: TGTGCCAGCAGCACTCAGGGGGCAAGAAATTCACCCCTCCACTTT. Protein product: CASSTQGARNSPLHF.

The V call is TRBV27, the J call TRBJ2-5; D tentatively reads TRBD1 or TRBD2 (6 bases each). Germline V CDR1 and CDR2: MNHEY, SMNVEV (reference sequence). The V and J ends lost 5 bases and 4 bases respectively, with 23 bases between them. CDR3 length: 17 amino acids. CDR3 sequence reads: CASSTQGRGRQGETQYF. The DNA of the CDR3 is TGTGCCAGCAGTACTCAAGGTCGGGGGCGCCAGGGAGAGACCCAGTACTTC.

This chain links TRBV6-2 or TRBV6-3 with TRBJ2-5; 12 bases agree with TRBD2. CDR3 length: 16 residues. The V segment lost 2 bases and the J segment 5 bases; nucleotides outside the gene matches: 6. CDR1 and CDR2 from the germline V gene are MNHEY and SVGEGT. The CDR3 coding sequence is TGTGCCAGCAGTTACGCGCTAGCGGGGGGGCAGGAGACCCAGTACTTC. Encoded protein: CASSYALAGGQETQYF.

The chain joins TRBV6-6 to TRBJ2-3; D ambiguous. This CDR3 is built from 12 residues. V lost 5 bases to trimming and J lost 6 bases, with 9 bases between them. CDR1 MNHNY and CDR2 SVGAGI come from the germline V gene (reference sequence). CDR3 coding DNA: TGTGCCAGCAGTCCCTGGCCCGATACGCAGTATTTT. This sequence encodes CASSPWPDTQYF.